This TCR beta chain was recorded in a study of human T cells and chemical hapten exposure. In the study overall: Chiefly female patients presented with alopecia areata, totalis or universalis. General study findings and limits: Every donor had alopecia, and their immune response may therefore differ from healthy people's. Controls had significantly fewer large CDR3 similarity clusters than were formed by expanded TCRs.

Sample treatment: therapeutic diphenylcyclopropenone sensitization with weekly scalp DPC. Patches went on only after blood had been drawn each time. The study's library attached unique molecular identifiers to single cDNA molecules. MiXCR, run by TCRdb on the reads, gives a single entry per CDR3 protein. The table lists over 4,500 distinct CDR3 sequences, less than 65% of them singletons. A note on this clonotype: The antigen remains undetermined.

Germline V gives CDR1 SGHNT, CDR2 YYREEE (reference sequence). This CDR3 is built from 15 residues. V was clipped by 3 bases and J by 7 bases; unmatched bases: 7. This receptor was taken from an adult with alopecia areata. Some clones in this sample may be carry-over from other donors' samples. This table probably holds off-target reads from a library built for another chain. The chain joins TRBV5-4 to TRBJ2-1; 10 bases fit TRBD2. Here the sequenced sample was whole blood, taken before DPC sensitization or 2, 6, or about 24 weeks after (not recorded which). The CDR3 protein is CASSSASGSMNEQFF. Here the CDR3 DNA reads TGTGCCAGCAGCTCGGCTAGCGGGAGTATGAATGAGCAGTTCTTC.